A single sample is the source of the 20 T cell receptor beta chains below, sequenced in a study of CD8 T cells in ankylosing spondylitis. TCRdb independently ran MiXCR on the 5' RACE reads; one entry per CDR3 protein. The sample consists of hundreds of thousands of distinct CDR3 sequences, less than 9.5% of them appearing once. The sample comprised blood, either unsorted or a sorted T cell fraction (not recorded which). Source of these receptors: a female donor with ankylosing spondylitis or in good health (not recorded which).

This clonotype was seen more than once but under ten times. This chain connects TRBV2 to TRBJ2-5; no firm D call. Germline assignment: CDR1 SNHLY and CDR2 FYNNEI. Trimming shortened V by 6 bases and J by 2 bases, and 4 bases separated the two germline ends. The CDR3 runs to 11 residues. The CDR3 region is CASSKQETQYF. As DNA, the CDR3 is TGTGCCAGCAGCAAGCAAGAGACCCAGTACTTC.

On this clonotype: One base away lies a much larger clone, so this may be a sequencing read error. No conserved phenylalanine or tryptophan is present at the end of the CDR3, so a read error is the likely explanation. This chain connects TRBV20-1 to TRBJ1-2, with unresolved D. Trimming cost V 6 bases and J 4 bases, with 18 bases left between them. Germline loops: CDR1 DFQATT, CDR2 SNEGSKA (reference sequence). This CDR3 is 14 amino acids long. CDR3 region: CSAKLLGRSYGYTL. CDR3 nucleotides: TGCAGTGCAAAATTGCTGGGCAGGAGCTATGGCTACACCCTC.

This clonotype was picked up a small number of times. The chain employs TRBV5-5 and TRBJ2-1; 9 nucleotides agree with TRBD2. This CDR3 is 15 amino acids long. With 3 bases clipped from V and 10 bases from J, the junction kept 11 bases outside the gene matches. Germline CDR1 is SGHKS and CDR2 is YYEKEE (reference sequence). The CDR3 here is CASSWGASGIGEQFF. The CDR3 DNA reads as TGTGCCAGCAGCTGGGGGGCTAGCGGGATTGGAGAGCAGTTCTTC.

This clonotype occurred many times. This sequence joins TRBV14 and TRBJ2-3; TRBD2 agrees at 12 bases. The V and J ends lost 4 bases and 0 bases, in that order; junction bases with no gene match: 5. The germline gives CDR1 SGHDN, CDR2 FVKESK. CDR3 length equals 17 residues. CDR3 loop: CASSRGTSGPSTDTQYF. The CDR3 coding sequence is TGTGCCAGCAGCCGCGGGACTAGCGGGCCCAGCACAGATACGCAGTATTTT.

This clonotype was found many times. This chain's CDR3 is CSVQGTGANVLTF. The CDR3 region has the DNA TGCAGCGTGCAGGGGACTGGGGCCAACGTCCTGACTTTC. The rearrangement uses TRBV29-1 and TRBJ2-6; TRBD1 is a possible D gene (6 bases). CDR1 is SQVTM, CDR2 ANQGSEA, per germline. This CDR3 has 13 residues. Trimming stripped 6 bases from V and 2 bases from J, with 8 bases between.

In this sample, this clonotype turned up many times. The chain recombines TRBV5-1 with TRBJ2-7; 14 bases match TRBD2. The V gene end was trimmed by 4 bases and the J gene end by 1 base; junction bases not matched to a gene: 7. Germline V lookup: CDR1 SGHRS, CDR2 YFSETQ. The CDR3 is 17 amino acids. For the CDR3, the DNA is TGCGCCAGCAGCCCGGGACTAGCGGGAGACGATTCCTACGAGCAGTACTTC. Its protein is CASSPGLAGDDSYEQYF.

This clonotype was counted ten times or more. This chain links TRBV27 with TRBJ1-4; TRBD1 agrees at 8 bases. The CDR3 loop spans 15 amino acids. The V and J ends lost 1 base and 11 bases, in that order; junction bases with no gene match: 9. Germline CDR1 MNHEY, CDR2 SMNVEV (reference sequence). CDR3 nucleotides: TGTGCCAGCAGTTTATATCGGACAGGGCAGGGGAAACTGTTTTTT. Translated, it gives CASSLYRTGQGKLFF.

This clonotype was observed at least ten times. The V and J genes are TRBV5-1 and TRBJ2-3; 12 bases fit TRBD2. V gave up 4 bases and J gave up 3 bases; unmatched junction bases: 6. Germline lookup yields CDR1 SGHRS and CDR2 YFSETQ. The CDR3 extends over 16 amino acids. CDR3 coding DNA: TGCGCCAGCAGCGTGACGGGACTAGCGGGTACAGATACGCAGTATTTT. It translates to CASSVTGLAGTDTQYF.

This clonotype was detected many times. This chain links TRBV5-4 with TRBJ2-1; 12 nucleotides line up with TRBD2. The length of the CDR3 is 16 residues. Germline V gene data show CDR1 as SGHNT and CDR2 as YYREEE (reference sequence). Trimming removed 2 bases from V and 8 bases from J; junction bases left unmatched: 8. Here the CDR3 reads CASSFRLAGDLDEQFF. CDR3 bases: TGTGCCAGCAGCTTCCGACTAGCGGGAGATCTTGATGAGCAGTTCTTC.

At least ten counts were recorded for this clonotype. The chain joins TRBV6-5 to TRBJ2-5, with 8 positions matching TRBD1. This CDR3 has 14 residues. Unmatched junction bases numbered 3, after V lost 1 base and J lost 5 bases. CDR1 is MNHEY, CDR2 SVGAGI, per germline. Written as DNA, the CDR3 is TGTGCCAGCAGTTACTTGACAGGGGTTGAGACCCAGTACTTC. It is translated as CASSYLTGVETQYF.

The sample holds many counts of this clonotype. This chain connects TRBV12-3 or TRBV12-4 to TRBJ2-1, with 7 bases matching TRBD2. This CDR3 is 13 amino acids long. The V gene end was trimmed by 6 bases and the J gene end by 10 bases; junction bases not matched to a gene: 9. This chain's CDR3 is CASRLTSVGEQFF. DNA of the CDR3: TGTGCCAGCAGACTTACTAGCGTCGGAGAGCAGTTCTTC.

This clonotype was counted at least ten times. V gene TRBV9 combines with J gene TRBJ2-3; D gene ambiguous. This CDR3 contains 12 residues. From germline, CDR1 is SGDLS and CDR2 YYNGEE. The germline V and J ends were trimmed by 1 base and 4 bases, with 4 bases remaining between them. The CDR3 nucleotides read TGTGCCAGCAGCGTACGTTCAGATACGCAGTATTTT. It is translated as CASSVRSDTQYF. The full variable domain, in which reference TRBV9 and TRBJ2-3 provide the parts outside the CDR3, is DSGVTQTPKHLITATGQRVTLRCSPRSGDLSVYWYQQSLDQGLQFLIQYYNGEERAKGNILERFSAQQFPDLHSELNLSSLELGDSALYFCASSVRSDTQYFGPGTRLTVL.

This clonotype has at least ten counts. This chain uses TRBV29-1 with TRBJ2-3; unclear D gene. The CDR3 consists of 14 residues. Deletions cut 0 bases from V and 2 bases from J, with 9 bases between. The V gene's germline CDR1 is SQVTM and CDR2 ANQGSEA. CDR3: CSVEDAKNTDTQYF. As DNA, the CDR3 is TGCAGCGTTGAAGATGCCAAGAACACAGATACGCAGTATTTT.

This clonotype has a count of ten or more. This chain links TRBV4-1 with TRBJ2-2, with 9 bases aligning to TRBD2. CDR1 is MGHRA and CDR2 is YSYEKL in the germline V gene. The CDR3 runs to 14 residues. V dropped 3 bases and J dropped 5; count of bases not matched to a gene: 1. CDR3 sequence (DNA): TGCGCCAGCAGCCATACTAGCGGGACCGGGGAGCTGTTTTTT. Amino acids: CASSHTSGTGELFF.

This clonotype was counted ten times or more. J is TRBJ1-3 and V is TRBV20-1; no firm D call. V shed 6 bases and J shed 7 bases, with 10 bases lying between them. The CDR3 is 11 amino acids. Germline CDR1 DFQATT, CDR2 SNEGSKA (reference sequence). This CDR3 reads CSAPTGNTIYF. The CDR3 region has the DNA TGCAGTGCCCCAACGGGTAACACCATATATTTT.

This clonotype was seen only a few times. This chain links TRBV19 with TRBJ2-2; maybe TRBD1 (5 bases). The V gene lost 3 bases and the J gene lost 1 base, with 9 bases spanning the gap. This CDR3 comprises 15 residues. Germline V gene sequence: CDR1 LNHDA, CDR2 SQIVND (reference sequence). CDR3 bases: TGTGCCAGTAGTATTTTAGGACAGAACACCGGGGAGCTGTTTTTT. This gives the protein CASSILGQNTGELFF.

This clonotype came up many times. The J gene is TRBJ2-1, the V gene TRBV27; 10 bases align to TRBD2. Germline CDR1 MNHEY, CDR2 SMNVEV (reference sequence). This CDR3 contains 16 residues. Trimming took 6 bases from V and 3 from J; bases not matched to a gene: 8. The CDR3 region has the DNA TGTGCCAGCAGACCCCGCGGACTAGCGGACTACAATGAGCAGTTCTTC. This encodes CASRPRGLADYNEQFF.

In its sample, this clonotype was seen many times. The chain joins TRBV28 to TRBJ2-7, with 8 bases matching TRBD1. Germline trimming cut 5 bases from V and 12 bases from J; bases unmatched to any gene: 18. This CDR3 spans 15 amino acids. From germline, CDR1 is MDHEN and CDR2 SYDVKM. The CDR3 spells CASSAPGTGSRRAYF. CDR3 sequence (DNA): TGTGCCAGCAGTGCCCCCGGGACAGGCTCTAGGCGTGCGTACTTC.

This clonotype was seen ten or more times. This chain uses TRBV7-2 with TRBJ2-5, with no clear D. This CDR3 contains 11 residues. The ends were cut back, 5 bases at V and 5 bases at J, with 6 bases in the middle. The V gene's germline CDR1 is SGHTA and CDR2 FQGNSA. For the CDR3, the DNA is TGTGCCAGCAGCCTCCTGGAGACCCAGTACTTC. Translated: CASSLLETQYF. The full variable domain, with the rest looked up from reference TRBV7-2 and TRBJ2-5, is GAGVSQSPSNKVTEKGKDVELRCDPISGHTALYWYRQSLGQGLEFLIYFQGNSAPDKSGLPSDRFSAERTGGSVSTLTIQRTQQEDSAVYLCASSLLETQYFGPGTRLLVL.

This clonotype was recorded at least ten times. The V and J genes are TRBV25-1 and TRBJ1-2; D is possibly TRBD1 (5 bases). This CDR3 has 14 amino acids. CDR1 is MGHDK and CDR2 is SYGVNS in the germline V gene. V was trimmed by 2 bases and J by 4 bases, leaving 11 bases between them. CDR3 nucleotides: TGTGCCAGCAGTGAAGGGGGGGTTCTCTATGGCTACACCTTC. It yields the protein CASSEGGVLYGYTF.